The 30 T cell receptor beta chains below all came from one sample that was sequenced in a study of CD8+ T cells in alopecia areata. Isolated RNA was reverse transcribed into cDNA used as the sequencing template. Sequencing was performed with immunoSEQ multiplex PCR; in TCRdb, only in-frame clones are kept and a portion is missing. The profile shows around 110,000 clones, roughly 84% of them singletons. Stated treatment: oral pan-JAK inhibitor, 5-10 mg twice daily. The sample was CD8+ T cells sorted from blood, taken at week 24, from a patient treated with tofacitinib. The receptors originated from a human donor with alopecia areata.

The chain combines TRBV7-6 with TRBJ2-3, with D perhaps TRBD2 (5 bases). V shed 1 base and J shed 2 bases, with 16 bases lying between them. Germline assignment: CDR1 SGHVS and CDR2 FNYEAQ. The CDR3 sequence is 17 residues long. The CDR3 DNA sequence: TGTGCCAGCAGCTTAGGGGTGGCACTAGGAACCACAGATACGCAGTATTTT. Its protein product is CASSLGVALGTTDTQYF.

In this sample, this clone turned up once. J is TRBJ2-3 and V is TRBV5-1; 13 nucleotides agree with TRBD2. The germline V gene has CDR1 SGHRS and CDR2 YFSETQ. The CDR3 has 17 residues. Trimming removed 4 bases from V and 2 bases from J; junction bases left unmatched: 7. CDR3 DNA sequence: TGCGCCAGCAGCACTGAGGGACTAGCGGGGATCACAGATACGCAGTATTTT. This translates into CASSTEGLAGITDTQYF.

The chain couples TRBV7-9 to TRBJ2-7; TRBD1 agrees at 8 bases. Trimming cost V 5 bases and J 4 bases; bases outside gene matches: 7. Germline lookup yields CDR1 SEHNR and CDR2 FQNEAQ (reference sequence). The CDR3 sequence is 14 residues long. CDR3 bases: TGTGCCAGCAGCCAGGCAGGGGGCGGATACGAGCAGTACTTC. It encodes CASSQAGGGYEQYF.

The chain carries TRBV4-2 and TRBJ2-3, with 8 bases lining up with TRBD2. CDR1 LGHNA and CDR2 YNFKEQ come from the germline V gene. The junction had 9 bases not matched to a gene; V was cut back by 0 bases and J by 7 bases. This CDR3 comprises 16 residues. The CDR3 sequence is CASSQEDGGAANTQYF. The DNA for the CDR3 is TGTGCCAGCAGCCAAGAGGACGGGGGGGCCGCGAATACGCAGTATTTT.

This sequence joins TRBV4-1 and TRBJ2-3; no firm D call. Germline lookup yields CDR1 MGHRA and CDR2 YSYEKL. V lost 1 base and J lost 6, with 11 bases in between. CDR3 size: 14 residues. CDR3 DNA sequence: TGCGCCAGCAGCCAAGGAATGATACCCGATACGCAGTATTTT. Its translation is CASSQGMIPDTQYF.

The J gene is TRBJ2-7, the V gene TRBV4-1; D unresolved. The CDR3 consists of 16 residues. V shed 4 bases and J shed 0 bases, with 16 bases lying between them. The germline gives CDR1 MGHRA, CDR2 YSYEKL. CDR3 protein: CASSPFPATDSYEQYF. CDR3 coding DNA: TGCGCCAGCAGCCCTTTTCCGGCGACTGACTCCTACGAGCAGTACTTC.

In this sample, this clone turned up once. The CDR3 reads CAWSLAGVIKDTQYF. The CDR3 bases are TGTGCCTGGAGTCTAGCGGGGGTCATAAAGGATACGCAGTATTTT. The chain links TRBV30 to TRBJ2-3; 10 bases agree with TRBD2. CDR1 and CDR2 (germline): GTSNPN, SVGIG (reference sequence). This CDR3 has 15 amino acids. J lost 6 bases, V lost 2 bases, and 8 bases had no gene match.

The chain recombines TRBV10-3 with TRBJ2-5; tentatively, D is TRBD2 (6 bases). V dropped 4 bases and J dropped 0 bases, with 6 bases sitting between them. CDR3 length: 13 amino acids. CDR1 and CDR2 (germline): ENHRY, SYGVKD. The CDR3 region has the DNA TGTGCCATCAGTGGGGAGGACCAAGAGACCCAGTACTTC. Translation gives CAISGEDQETQYF.

CDR3 loop: CASSWRTGNNQPQHF. The CDR3 DNA follows: TGCGCCAGCAGCTGGCGGACGGGGAACAATCAGCCCCAGCATTTT. The chain combines TRBV4-1 with TRBJ1-5; D unclear. V dropped 5 bases and J dropped 3 bases, with 14 bases sitting between them. The CDR3 covers 15 residues. CDR1 MGHRA and CDR2 YSYEKL come from the germline V gene.

V is TRBV7-2 and J is TRBJ2-7, with a weak D call TRBD2 (5 bases). Germline lookup yields CDR1 SGHTA and CDR2 FQGNSA. Between the trimmed V and J ends, which lost 1 base and 0 bases, there was a span of 10 bases. The CDR3 length is 15 residues. CDR3 sequence (DNA): TGTGCCAGCAGCTTAGGGGCGGACTCCTCCTACGAGCAGTACTTC. Protein product: CASSLGADSSYEQYF.

CDR3 region: CASSLGTLYQETQYF. The DNA of the CDR3 is TGCGCCAGCAGCTTGGGGACACTGTACCAAGAGACCCAGTACTTC. This chain links TRBV5-1 with TRBJ2-5; a possible D gene is TRBD1 (5 bases). Deletions cut 0 bases from V and 0 bases from J, with 9 bases between. CDR1 is SGHRS and CDR2 is YFSETQ in the germline V gene. The CDR3 extends over 15 amino acids.

The chain links TRBV29-1 to TRBJ2-7, with D hard to call. Germline V gives CDR1 SQVTM, CDR2 ANQGSEA. The V end lost 5 bases, the J end lost 6 bases, and 17 bases lay between the germline ends. CDR3 size: 13 residues. In DNA form, the CDR3 reads TGCAGCGTTTGGATCGGTGTGGGCGGCGAGCAGTACTTC. It is translated as CSVWIGVGGEQYF.

The chain couples TRBV4-1 to TRBJ2-2, with D uncertain. The CDR3 consists of 13 residues. V lost 5 bases and J 11 bases, leaving 15 bases between the germline ends. Germline lookup yields CDR1 MGHRA and CDR2 YSYEKL. The CDR3: CASSEWPREELFF. The CDR3 nucleotides are TGCGCCAGCAGCGAATGGCCCCGCGAAGAGCTGTTTTTT.

CDR3 protein: CATLQDSSSYNEQFF. The DNA for the CDR3 is TGTGCCACCCTTCAGGACAGCAGCTCCTACAATGAGCAGTTCTTC. The chain uses TRBV6-5 and TRBJ2-1; D might be TRBD1 (6 bases). V was shortened by 10 bases and J by 0 bases, with 16 bases between the two germline ends. Germline CDR1 and CDR2: MNHEY and SVGAGI. The CDR3 spans 15 residues.

The V call is TRBV7-9, the J call TRBJ2-3; TRBD1 or TRBD2 may be the D gene (6 bases each). This CDR3 is built from 16 residues. The V and J ends lost 3 bases and 2 bases respectively, with 15 bases between them. Per germline, CDR1 SEHNR and CDR2 FQNEAQ (reference sequence). CDR3 bases: TGTGCCAGCAGCTTGCGTGGGGGGCCCCTCACAGATACGCAGTATTTT. Protein: CASSLRGGPLTDTQYF. Using reference TRBV7-9 and TRBJ2-3 for the parts outside the CDR3, the full variable domain is DTGVSQNPRHKITKRGQNVTFRCDPISEHNRLYWYRQTLGQGPEFLTYFQNEAQLEKSRLLSDRFSAERPKGSFSTLEIQRTEQGDSAMYLCASSLRGGPLTDTQYFGPGTRLTVL.

This rearrangement joins TRBV27 to TRBJ2-7; 11 bases agree with TRBD1. This CDR3 has 15 amino acids. Germline CDR1 reads MNHEY; CDR2 reads SMNVEV (reference sequence). Trimming removed 2 bases from V and 3 bases from J; junction bases left unmatched: 3. CDR3 DNA: TGTGCCAGCAGTTTAAGGGACAGGGGGATCTACGAGCAGTACTTC. The encoded protein is CASSLRDRGIYEQYF.

The genes are TRBV6-5 and TRBJ2-7; D remains ambiguous. CDR1 and CDR2 (germline): MNHEY, SVGAGI. V gave up 0 bases and J gave up 6 bases, with 9 bases separating them. The CDR3 contains 13 residues. CDR3 in amino acids: CASSYSLTGEQYF. The CDR3 bases are TGTGCCAGCAGTTACTCGTTGACGGGCGAGCAGTACTTC.

The gene calls are TRBV27 and TRBJ1-1; 7 positions match TRBD1. This CDR3 is 14 amino acids long. J was trimmed by 5 bases and V by 5 bases; bases with no gene match: 8. Germline values: CDR1 MNHEY, CDR2 SMNVEV (reference sequence). The CDR3 spells CASSNAGGGTEAFF. The CDR3 DNA sequence: TGTGCCAGCAGTAACGCAGGGGGGGGAACTGAAGCTTTCTTT.

The chain joins TRBV29-1 to TRBJ2-7; D perhaps matches TRBD2 (6 bases). V dropped 2 bases and J dropped 2 bases, with 13 bases sitting between them. The CDR3 runs 14 residues. The germline CDR1 and CDR2 sequences are SQVTM and ANQGSEA. The CDR3 loop is CSVEPVLAPYEQYF. The CDR3 region has the DNA TGCAGCGTTGAACCTGTACTAGCTCCCTACGAGCAGTACTTC.

This sequence joins TRBV7-2 and TRBJ2-5, with 11 nucleotides matching TRBD2. CDR1 is SGHTA, CDR2 FQGNSA, per germline. CDR3 length: 16 residues. V lost 4 bases, J lost 3 bases, and 7 bases stayed unmatched. CDR3 DNA sequence: TGTGCCAGCAGCTACCCGGGACTAGCGGAAAAAGAGACCCAGTACTTC. This translates into CASSYPGLAEKETQYF.

The gene calls are TRBV29-1 and TRBJ2-1; D possibly uses TRBD1 or TRBD2 (5 bases each). The germline V and J ends were trimmed by 3 bases and 6 bases, with 18 bases remaining between them. Germline V gives CDR1 SQVTM, CDR2 ANQGSEA. The CDR3 runs to 15 residues. The CDR3 reads CSVEGYEGSFNEQFF. The CDR3 bases are TGCAGCGTTGAGGGGTACGAGGGGAGTTTCAATGAGCAGTTCTTC.

The V and J genes are TRBV4-1 and TRBJ2-3; D call uncertain. V gave up 0 bases and J gave up 6 bases, with 10 bases separating them. The CDR3 has 14 residues. Germline lookup yields CDR1 MGHRA and CDR2 YSYEKL. CDR3 residues: CASSQDDPLDTQYF. The CDR3 region has the DNA TGCGCCAGCAGCCAAGATGACCCCCTCGATACGCAGTATTTT.

J is TRBJ2-2 and V is TRBV5-4; TRBD1 or TRBD2 may be the D gene (5 bases each). From germline, CDR1 is SGHNT and CDR2 YYREEE (reference sequence). The CDR3 contains 16 residues. V was shortened by 3 bases and J by 3 bases, with 15 bases between the two germline ends. CDR3 region: CASSSLYEGYTGELFF. The CDR3 DNA reads TGTGCCAGCAGCTCATTATATGAGGGGTACACCGGGGAGCTGTTTTTT. The whole variable domain, remainder taken from reference TRBV5-4 and TRBJ2-2, is ETGVTQSPTHLIKTRGQQVTLRCSSQSGHNTVSWYQQALGQGPQFIFQYYREEENGRGNFPPRFSGLQFPNYSSELNVNALELDDSALYLCASSSLYEGYTGELFFGEGSRLTVL.

The V gene is TRBV15, the J gene TRBJ2-1; 10 bases agree with TRBD2. CDR3 size: 17 residues. J lost 8 bases, V lost 4 bases, and 14 bases had no gene match. Per the germline V gene, CDR1 is LNHNV and CDR2 is YYDKDF (reference sequence). CDR3 coding DNA: TGTGCCACCAGCACAGAAAGCGGGGGGGATATATCGGATGAGCAGTTCTTC. It translates to CATSTESGGDISDEQFF. The full variable domain, rest sourced from reference TRBV15 and TRBJ2-1, is DAMVIQNPRYQVTQFGKPVTLSCSQTLNHNVMYWYQQKSSQAPKLLFHYYDKDFNNEADTPDNFQSRRPNTSFCFLDIRSPGLGDTAMYLCATSTESGGDISDEQFFGPGTRLTVL.

The chain recombines TRBV7-9 with TRBJ2-2, with 8 bases lining up with TRBD1. CDR1 SEHNR and CDR2 FQNEAQ come from the germline V gene (reference sequence). The CDR3 runs to 15 residues. The V and J ends lost 5 bases and 7 bases, in that order; junction bases with no gene match: 9. For the CDR3, the DNA is TGTGCCAGCAGCCAAAGACAGGGGTTCAGCGGGGAGCTGTTTTTT. Protein: CASSQRQGFSGELFF.

The V call is TRBV6-5, the J call TRBJ1-1, with a tentative D call TRBD1 (6 bases). CDR3 length: 15 amino acids. Trimming pared 5 bases from V and 4 bases from J, leaving 17 bases between. The germline V gene has CDR1 MNHEY and CDR2 SVGAGI. CDR3 sequence (DNA): TGTGCCAGCAGTGGGTCCGCGGGGGCTGCCACTGAAGCTTTCTTT. As protein: CASSGSAGAATEAFF.

The chain links TRBV7-6 to TRBJ2-3, with TRBD1 as a possible D gene (6 bases). Germline V CDR1 and CDR2: SGHVS, FNYEAQ. The CDR3 covers 14 residues. Deletions cut 4 bases from V and 2 bases from J, with 10 bases between. CDR3 residues: CASSSGVLTDTQYF. CDR3 in DNA: TGTGCCAGCAGCTCAGGGGTCCTCACAGATACGCAGTATTTT.

The chain couples TRBV19 to TRBJ2-7, with D uncertain. Germline-derived CDR1 and CDR2 are LNHDA and SQIVND (reference sequence). CDR3 length: 13 amino acids. Trimming left V 3 bases short and J 1 base short, with 7 bases between. In DNA, the CDR3 is TGTGCCAGTAGTATGGCAGTTTCCTACGAGCAGTACTTC. It yields the protein CASSMAVSYEQYF.

The chain links TRBV7-9 to TRBJ2-7; TRBD2 is a possible D gene (5 bases). In germline, CDR1 is SEHNR, CDR2 FQNEAQ (reference sequence). The ends were cut back, 4 bases at V and 2 bases at J, with 15 bases in the middle. The CDR3 length is 15 residues. CDR3 sequence: CASSSAVLAPYEQYF. CDR3 nucleotides: TGTGCCAGCAGCTCCGCAGTGCTAGCCCCCTACGAGCAGTACTTC.

The rearrangement joins TRBV27 to TRBJ2-7; 12 bases fit TRBD2. The CDR3 loop spans 15 amino acids. CDR1 and CDR2 from the germline V gene are MNHEY and SMNVEV (reference sequence). V was clipped by 5 bases and J by 2 bases; unmatched bases: 4. The CDR3 region has the DNA TGTGCCAGCAGTCTCACTAGCGGGGGGACCTACGAGCAGTACTTC. It is translated as CASSLTSGGTYEQYF.